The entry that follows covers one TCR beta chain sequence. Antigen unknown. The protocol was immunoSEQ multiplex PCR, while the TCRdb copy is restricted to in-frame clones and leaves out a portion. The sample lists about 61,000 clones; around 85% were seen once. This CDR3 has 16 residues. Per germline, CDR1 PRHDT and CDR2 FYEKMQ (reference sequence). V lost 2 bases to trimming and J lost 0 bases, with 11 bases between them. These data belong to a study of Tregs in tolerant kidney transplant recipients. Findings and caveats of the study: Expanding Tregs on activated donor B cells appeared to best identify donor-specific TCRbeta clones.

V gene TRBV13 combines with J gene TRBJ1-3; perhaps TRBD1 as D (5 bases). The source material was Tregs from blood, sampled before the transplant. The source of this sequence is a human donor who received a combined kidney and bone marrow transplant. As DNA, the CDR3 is TGTGCCAGCAGCTTAATCCCAGACAGCTCTGGAAACACCATATATTTT. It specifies CASSLIPDSSGNTIYF.